This T cell receptor beta chain was identified during a study of T cell responses to AZD1222 COVID-19 vaccine. Germline CDR1 reads SQVTM; CDR2 reads ANQGSEA. Between the trimmed V and J ends, which lost 4 bases and 1 base, there was a span of 11 bases. CDR3 size: 14 residues. Sequencing was performed with immunoSEQ multiplex PCR; in TCRdb, only in-frame clones are kept and a portion is missing. Found here are more than 75,000 clones, about 89% of them singletons; the top ten hold around 6.9%. The clonotype comes from an adult in good health. The sequences come from peripheral blood, collected on day 0 of AZD1222 vaccination. The chain joins TRBV29-1 to TRBJ1-3; weak D call: TRBD1 (6 bases). CDR3 loop: CSVAGVGSGNTIYF. The CDR3 nucleotides read TGCAGCGTTGCAGGGGTTGGATCTGGAAACACCATATATTTT.